This T cell receptor beta chain was sequenced in a study of shared clonotypes between healthy human individuals. As for the study in general: Sampling drew on donors who were a couple of women and a few men aged 18 to 49.

Of note for this clone: Its antigen is still unknown.

Regarding the study as a whole: Several donors held about 5% of naive CD4 clonotypes in common. Limited genetic and exposure-history diversity came from having few donors.

Trimming shortened V by 10 bases and J by 6 bases, and 12 bases separated the two germline ends. The CDR3 has 11 amino acids. CDR1 and CDR2 from the germline V gene are MGHDK and SYGVNS. The assay was immunoSEQ multiplex PCR, and TCRdb's table has in-frame clones only and misses some. This sample has some 690,000 clones, with about nine tenths found just once. This chain links TRBV25-1 with TRBJ1-2, with D hard to call. Sequenced: memory CD8+ T cells from PBMCs. The subset here: CD45RO+ cells pooled with CCR7-negative TemRA cells. This TCR was sampled from a man between 18 and 35 years old in good health. Some clones in this sample may be carry-over from other donors' samples. The CDR3 DNA reads as TGTGCCACCCTTGGGGTGGATGGCTACACCTTC. As protein: CATLGVDGYTF.